This is a list of T cell receptor beta chains from one sample in a study of cytomegalovirus exposure and HLA in healthy donors. Only in-frame clones appear in the TCRdb table, and some are missing; sequencing was by immunoSEQ multiplex PCR. Of around 120,000 clones listed, about two thirds are singletons. Source material: PBMCs. The receptors originated from a human donor in good health. The CDR3 runs from the conserved cysteine through the conserved F or W. The order of the fields is clone size, CDR3 length, D gene, J gene, V gene, CDR3 protein, CDR3 DNA. D genes are given only for firm matches. Clone size, where shown, is once, few, many, or a class for clones that have expanded.

abundance: .; len: 15; d_gene: .; j_gene: TRBJ2-7; v_gene: TRBV28; CDR3aa: CASTLGGAGSGTLYF; CDR3nt: TGTGCCAGCACCTTAGGGGGGGCCGGGAGCGGGACTTTGTACTTC
abundance: few; len: 18; d_gene: TRBD1; j_gene: TRBJ1-2; v_gene: TRBV5-4; CDR3aa: CASSSSKTGGEAMGGYTF; CDR3nt: TGTGCCAGCAGCTCCAGTAAAACAGGGGGCGAAGCTATGGGGGGCTACACCTTC
abundance: few; len: 15; d_gene: TRBD1; j_gene: TRBJ2-1; v_gene: TRBV6-4; CDR3aa: CASSPAGQGSNEQFF; CDR3nt: TGTGCCAGCAGTCCAGCCGGACAGGGGAGCAATGAGCAGTTCTTC
abundance: few; len: 15; d_gene: .; j_gene: TRBJ2-7; v_gene: TRBV7-2; CDR3aa: CASSLNPGLRYEQYF; CDR3nt: TGTGCCAGCAGCTTAAATCCAGGACTTCGCTACGAGCAGTACTTC
abundance: .; len: 13; d_gene: .; j_gene: TRBJ2-7; v_gene: TRBV29-1; CDR3aa: CSVEDLAGYEQYF; CDR3nt: TGCAGCGTTGAAGATCTGGCGGGCTACGAGCAGTACTTC
abundance: .; len: 16; d_gene: TRBD2; j_gene: TRBJ2-2; v_gene: TRBV5-1; CDR3aa: CASSTTSGRATGELFF; CDR3nt: TGCGCCAGCAGCACGACTAGCGGGAGGGCAACCGGGGAGCTGTTTTTT
abundance: once; len: 14; d_gene: .; j_gene: TRBJ1-3; v_gene: TRBV6-6; CDR3aa: CASSYRGNGNTIYF; CDR3nt: TGTGCCAGCAGTTACAGAGGGAATGGAAACACCATATATTTT
abundance: .; len: 14; d_gene: .; j_gene: TRBJ1-6; v_gene: TRBV9; CDR3aa: CASSTGSYNSPLHF; CDR3nt: TGTGCCAGCAGTACGGGCTCCTATAATTCACCCCTCCACTTT
abundance: .; len: 14; d_gene: .; j_gene: TRBJ2-7; v_gene: TRBV9; CDR3aa: CASSARGAPYEQYF; CDR3nt: TGTGCCAGCAGCGCCAGGGGGGCCCCCTACGAGCAGTACTTC
abundance: .; len: 15; d_gene: TRBD1; j_gene: TRBJ2-5; v_gene: TRBV6-1; CDR3aa: CASSENWGTGGAQYF; CDR3nt: TGTGCCAGCAGTGAAAATTGGGGGACAGGGGGGGCCCAGTACTTC
abundance: .; len: 12; d_gene: .; j_gene: TRBJ2-3; v_gene: TRBV5-1; CDR3aa: CASSQSTDTQYF; CDR3nt: TGCGCCAGCAGCCAGAGCACAGATACGCAGTATTTT
abundance: few; len: 16; d_gene: .; j_gene: TRBJ2-7; v_gene: TRBV13; CDR3aa: CASSLVRQGRVDEQYF; CDR3nt: TGTGCCAGCAGCTTAGTGAGGCAAGGCAGGGTCGACGAGCAGTACTTC
abundance: .; len: 15; d_gene: .; j_gene: TRBJ1-4; v_gene: TRBV5-1; CDR3aa: CASKTTGKTNEKLFF; CDR3nt: TGCGCCAGCAAGACTACAGGGAAAACTAATGAAAAACTGTTTTTT